This TCR beta chain was profiled in a study of blood T cell repertoires in COVID-19. Methods used by the authors: From reference gene primer amplification, estimates of nucleated cell counts were derived. Some clones are missing from TCRdb's copy, which holds only in-frame ones; the method was immunoSEQ multiplex PCR. The V and J calls and clone size come from that table; D and trimming were worked out from the DNA. This sample has 86,000 or so clones, with about 96% found just once. The germline V gene encodes CDR1 SGHDT and CDR2 YYEEEE. The CDR3 runs to 15 residues. The ends lost 2 bases at V and 10 bases at J; junction bases unmatched: 12.

The receptor was isolated from a human donor with active COVID-19. The donor label of this sample is uncertain. Sequencing was performed on peripheral blood. This chain joins TRBV5-6 and TRBJ1-2; 9 positions match TRBD1. The CDR3 region is CASSLNTGTGSDYTF. CDR3 nucleotides: TGTGCCAGCAGCTTAAATACCGGGACAGGGTCTGACTACACCTTC.